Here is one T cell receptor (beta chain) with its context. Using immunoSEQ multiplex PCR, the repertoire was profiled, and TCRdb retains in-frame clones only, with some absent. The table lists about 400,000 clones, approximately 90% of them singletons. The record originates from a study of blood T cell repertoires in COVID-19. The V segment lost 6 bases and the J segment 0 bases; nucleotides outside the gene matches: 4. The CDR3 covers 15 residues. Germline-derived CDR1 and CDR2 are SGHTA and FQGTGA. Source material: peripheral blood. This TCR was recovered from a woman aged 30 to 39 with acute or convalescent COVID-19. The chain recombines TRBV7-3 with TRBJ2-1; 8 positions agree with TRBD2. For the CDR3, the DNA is TGTGCCAGCAGTCCGCGGGGGGACTCCTACAATGAGCAGTTCTTC. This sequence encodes CASSPRGDSYNEQFF.